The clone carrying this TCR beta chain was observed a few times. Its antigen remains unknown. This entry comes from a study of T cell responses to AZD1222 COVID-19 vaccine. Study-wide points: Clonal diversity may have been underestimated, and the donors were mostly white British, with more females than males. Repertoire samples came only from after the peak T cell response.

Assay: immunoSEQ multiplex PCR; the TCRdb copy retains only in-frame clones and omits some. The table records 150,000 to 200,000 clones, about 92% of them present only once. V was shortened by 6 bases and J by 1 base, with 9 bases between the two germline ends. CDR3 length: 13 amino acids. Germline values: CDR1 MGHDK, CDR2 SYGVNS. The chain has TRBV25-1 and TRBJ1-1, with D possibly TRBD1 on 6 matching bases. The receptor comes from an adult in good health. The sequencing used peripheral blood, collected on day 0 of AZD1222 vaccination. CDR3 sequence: CASSLGQNTEAFF. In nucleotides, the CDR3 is TGTGCCAGCAGCCTGGGACAGAACACTGAAGCTTTCTTT. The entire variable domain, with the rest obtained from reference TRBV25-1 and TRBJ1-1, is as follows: EADIYQTPRYLVIGTGKKITLECSQTMGHDKMYWYQQDPGMELHLIHYSYGVNSTEKGDLSSESTVSRIRTEHFPLTLESARPSHTSQYLCASSLGQNTEAFFGQGTRLTVV.